This note documents a single TCR beta chain sequence. The CDR3 extends over 12 amino acids. Trimming shortened V by 6 bases and J by 5 bases, and 10 bases separated the two germline ends. Recruitment covered about two dozen US areas and drew participants whose ages spanned roughly 18 to 100 years. In assigning cohorts, the study relied on participant-reported clinical history. Original processing methods: Amplification of reference gene primers provided the estimated nucleated cell counts. TCRdb keeps only in-frame clones here, not all; method: immunoSEQ multiplex PCR. V and J calls plus clone size are reproduced from that table; the DNA served to infer D and trimming. Among around 210,000 clones listed, approximately 88% were seen once. The data originate from a study of blood T cell repertoires in COVID-19. Study-level background: Samples taken during acute and convalescent COVID-19 were collected in the United States, Italy and Spain.

The TCR was taken from a woman aged 18-30 years who had recovered from COVID-19. Sequencing was carried out using PBMCs or T cells enriched from blood (not recorded which). The chain carries TRBV12-3 or TRBV12-4 and TRBJ2-5, with a weak D call TRBD1 (5 bases). The CDR3 coding sequence is TGTGCCAGCAGCAGGGATTCGGAGACCCAGTACTTC. Its translation: CASSRDSETQYF.